The 17 T cell receptor beta chains below were found in one sample sequenced in a study of T-cell memory formation after mild COVID-19. TCRdb used MiXCR to reprocess the 5' RACE reads, holding one entry per CDR3 protein. The sample yields approximately 88,000 distinct CDR3 sequences, around a quarter seen once. The source material was PBMCs or a T cell subset sorted from them (not recorded which). Receptors originate from a man younger than 30 who had mild COVID-19 (a few samples of this study predate the infection). Cell type and time point are not known.

The chain links TRBV28 to TRBJ2-2, with a weak D call TRBD1 (6 bases). This CDR3 has 16 amino acids. Germline CDR1 reads MDHEN; CDR2 reads SYDVKM. Trimming took 4 bases from V and 5 from J, leaving 17 bases between them. This CDR3 reads CASSSYRVGRTGELFF. The CDR3, as DNA: TGTGCCAGCAGTTCCTACAGGGTAGGCCGGACCGGGGAGCTGTTTTTT.

This CDR3 reads CASSQEDGTGELFF. The CDR3 DNA follows: TGCGCCAGCAGCCAAGAAGATGGTACCGGGGAGCTGTTTTTT. The chain links TRBV4-1 to TRBJ2-2, with D hard to call. The V end lost 0 bases, the J end lost 5 bases, and 7 bases lay between the germline ends. Germline values: CDR1 MGHRA, CDR2 YSYEKL. The CDR3 has 14 amino acids.

This clonotype was detected only a few times. The gene calls are TRBV11-2 and TRBJ1-1; no definite D call. The V and J ends lost 4 bases and 8 bases respectively, with 14 bases between them. This CDR3 region has 13 residues. The germline V gene has CDR1 SGHAT and CDR2 FQNNGV. The CDR3 nucleotides read TGTGCCAGCAGCTCGGATCCACGGGCGGAAGCTTTCTTT. Amino acids: CASSSDPRAEAFF.

V gene TRBV9 combines with J gene TRBJ2-3; either TRBD1 or TRBD2 may supply D (5 bases each). CDR3 size: 16 residues. CDR1 and CDR2 from the germline V gene are SGDLS and YYNGEE. V gave up 4 bases and J gave up 5 bases, with 20 bases separating them. As DNA, the CDR3 is TGTGCCAGCAGCACCCGAGCCCGGGATACAGGAGATACGCAGTATTTT. Protein sequence: CASSTRARDTGDTQYF.

This clonotype was counted once. This CDR3 reads CASSYSDRWQPQHF. DNA for the CDR3: TGTGCCAGCAGTTACTCCGACAGGTGGCAGCCCCAGCATTTT. The chain combines TRBV6-2 or TRBV6-3 with TRBJ1-5; D is possibly TRBD1 (6 bases). V was cut by 0 bases and J by 7 bases, with 10 bases left in between. Germline-derived CDR1 and CDR2 are MNHEY and SVGEGT. CDR3 length equals 14 residues.

This chain connects TRBV29-1 to TRBJ2-5; D is unresolved. The germline gives CDR1 SQVTM, CDR2 ANQGSEA. The V and J ends lost 0 bases and 3 bases respectively, with 8 bases between them. The CDR3 loop spans 13 amino acids. For the CDR3, the DNA is TGCAGCGTTGAAGATCTTCTAGAAGAGACCCAGTACTTC. It yields the protein CSVEDLLEETQYF.

J is TRBJ2-5 and V is TRBV9; D is uncertain. The CDR3 loop spans 15 amino acids. The germline V gene encodes CDR1 SGDLS and CDR2 YYNGEE. V lost 4 bases, J lost 5 bases, and 18 bases lay in between. The CDR3 region is CASSSTLRTDETQYF. In nucleotides, the CDR3 is TGTGCCAGCAGCTCAACCCTTAGGACCGACGAGACCCAGTACTTC.

V and J are TRBV9 and TRBJ2-3; D assignment may be TRBD1 or TRBD2 (6 bases each). The germline gives CDR1 SGDLS, CDR2 YYNGEE. CDR3 length: 15 residues. The V and J ends lost 4 bases and 4 bases respectively, with 16 bases between them. This chain's CDR3 is CASSPGAGGSDTQYF. The CDR3, as DNA: TGTGCCAGCAGCCCGGGGGCTGGAGGATCAGATACGCAGTATTTT. The variable domain in full, with the rest retrieved from reference TRBV9 and TRBJ2-3, is DSGVTQTPKHLITATGQRVTLRCSPRSGDLSVYWYQQSLDQGLQFLIQYYNGEERAKGNILERFSAQQFPDLHSELNLSSLELGDSALYFCASSPGAGGSDTQYFGPGTRLTVL.

The chain links TRBV6-5 to TRBJ2-1; TRBD2 matches at 11 bases. The V segment lost 2 bases and the J segment 6 bases; nucleotides outside the gene matches: 0. CDR1 is MNHEY, CDR2 SVGAGI, per germline. The CDR3 extends over 14 amino acids. The CDR3 sequence: CASSYGTSGNEQFF. CDR3 bases: TGTGCCAGCAGTTACGGGACTAGCGGCAATGAGCAGTTCTTC.

J is TRBJ1-1 and V is TRBV7-6; D is ambiguous. Trimming cost V 4 bases and J 0 bases, with 12 bases left between them. Germline assignment: CDR1 SGHVS and CDR2 FNYEAQ. The CDR3 runs to 15 residues. CDR3 in amino acids: CASSSTADLNTEAFF. CDR3 nucleotide sequence: TGTGCCAGCAGCTCGACGGCAGACCTGAACACTGAAGCTTTCTTT.

This clonotype was seen only a few times. CDR3 residues: CASSARTSGGQETQYF. CDR3 sequence (DNA): TGTGCCAGCAGCGCCCGGACTAGCGGGGGGCAAGAGACCCAGTACTTC. The chain is built from TRBV11-2 and TRBJ2-5; 14 bases align to TRBD2. The germline V gene has CDR1 SGHAT and CDR2 FQNNGV. This CDR3 region has 16 residues. J lost 2 bases, V lost 5 bases, and 4 bases had no gene match.

The gene calls are TRBV5-1 and TRBJ2-7; D remains unclear. Germline CDR1 SGHRS, CDR2 YFSETQ. The CDR3 is 13 amino acids. The V end was cut by 4 bases, the J end by 3 bases, with 11 bases between. In DNA form, the CDR3 reads TGCGCCAGCAGCCACCAGTGGCTCTACGAGCAGTACTTC. Its protein product is CASSHQWLYEQYF.

At least ten counts were recorded for this clonotype. V and J are TRBV14 and TRBJ2-1, with 12 positions matching TRBD2. The CDR3 is made up of 17 amino acids. Germline lookup yields CDR1 SGHDN and CDR2 FVKESK. V dropped 5 bases and J dropped 5; count of bases not matched to a gene: 10. CDR3 in amino acids: CASSTTSGGSGNNEQFF. Here the CDR3 DNA reads TGTGCCAGCAGCACGACTAGCGGGGGTAGTGGGAACAATGAGCAGTTCTTC. The full variable domain, completed using reference TRBV14 and TRBJ2-1, is EAGVTQFPSHSVIEKGQTVTLRCDPISGHDNLYWYRRVMGKEIKFLLHFVKESKQDESGMPNNRFLAERTGGTYSTLKVQPAELEDSGVYFCASSTTSGGSGNNEQFFGPGTRLTVL.

This clonotype was seen only a few times. In nucleotides, the CDR3 is TGTGCCAGCAGCTTCCCTCAGTTTGACAGGGGAAGGAACTCCTACAATGAGCAGTTCTTC. This sequence encodes CASSFPQFDRGRNSYNEQFF. The V call is TRBV5-4, the J call TRBJ2-1; 8 nucleotides align to TRBD1. CDR3 size: 20 residues. The V segment lost 2 bases and the J segment 0 bases; nucleotides outside the gene matches: 16. Per germline, CDR1 SGHNT and CDR2 YYREEE (reference sequence).

The gene calls are TRBV3-1 and TRBJ2-2, with D unclear. The CDR3 runs to 13 residues. Trimming shortened V by 0 bases and J by 7 bases, and 6 bases separated the two germline ends. Germline CDR1 reads LGHDT; CDR2 reads YNNKEL (reference sequence). CDR3 nucleotide sequence: TGTGCCAGCAGCCAAGAAAACGGCGGGGAGCTGTTTTTT. It encodes CASSQENGGELFF.

V gene TRBV4-1 combines with J gene TRBJ2-7; 7 nucleotides match TRBD1. The germline CDR1 and CDR2 sequences are MGHRA and YSYEKL. V gave up 3 bases and J gave up 6 bases; unmatched junction bases: 5. This CDR3 comprises 13 residues. The CDR3 nucleotides read TGCGCCAGCAGCCAGGTCACAGGGGTCGAGCAGTACTTC. Protein product: CASSQVTGVEQYF.

This clonotype was found a few times. V usage is TRBV27 and J usage is TRBJ2-3, with 8 positions matching TRBD1. This CDR3 spans 16 amino acids. The junction had 11 bases not matched to a gene; V was cut back by 6 bases and J by 3 bases. Germline CDR1 reads MNHEY; CDR2 reads SMNVEV (reference sequence). The CDR3 sequence: CASSSDRGRITDTQYF. The CDR3 coding sequence is TGTGCCAGCAGCTCCGACAGGGGCCGTATTACAGATACGCAGTATTTT.